This T cell receptor beta chain is drawn from a study of Graves' ophthalmopathy and Graves' hyperthyroidism. As for the study in general: Peripheral blood sampling occurred at initial diagnosis, before any treatment.

Whole-study results and caveats: Most expanded clonotypes from thyroid (those above 0.001 frequency) were also found in blood.

RNA transcripts yielded amplified TCR beta CDR3 regions. RT-PCR was first run with HTBI primers, then multiplex PCR in a second round. Via MiXCR, TCRdb re-called the multiplex PCR reads, giving one row per CDR3 protein. The data show 620,000 or so distinct CDR3 sequences, roughly 20% seen once. The CDR3 covers 12 residues. V was trimmed by 2 bases and J by 7 bases, leaving 8 bases between them. Germline V gene lookup returns CDR1 SNHLY and CDR2 FYNNEI. This clonotype was detected many times. Its antigen is currently unknown. This receptor was obtained from a woman aged 18-30 years with stable Graves' hyperthyroidism. Some clones in this sample may be carry-over from other donors' samples. Sequencing was done on a sample of peripheral blood. The chain uses TRBV2 and TRBJ1-2; weak D call: TRBD1 (6 bases). The CDR3 reads CASSELGGGYTF. The CDR3 DNA sequence: TGTGCCAGCAGTGAACTAGGGGGTGGCTACACCTTC.